The sequence of this T cell receptor (beta chain) was determined in a study of Graves' ophthalmopathy and Graves' hyperthyroidism. The wider study: Pretreatment peripheral blood was obtained at initial diagnosis.

The germline CDR1 and CDR2 sequences are MDHEN and SYDVKM. CDR3 length equals 14 residues. Trimming shortened V by 6 bases and J by 4 bases, and 15 bases separated the two germline ends. Scientists amplified the TCR beta CDR3 regions from RNA transcripts. An initial RT-PCR round employing HTBI primers preceded a second-round multiplex PCR. TCRdb fed the multiplex PCR reads into MiXCR, producing one record per CDR3 protein. The table shows 400,000 to 500,000 distinct CDR3 sequences, with around 21% occurring only once. Overall study findings and caveats: Researchers report that a 13-signature model separated ophthalmopathy from stable hyperthyroidism, posting roughly 90% sensitivity and roughly 81% specificity.

Ten or more counts support this clonotype. Its target is unknown. The PBMCs used were ones drawn from less than 12 ml of fresh peripheral blood. Source material: peripheral blood. This TCR came from a woman younger than 35 with stable Graves' hyperthyroidism. The rearrangement uses TRBV28 and TRBJ2-5; D is unclear. The CDR3: CASSPGRIGETQYF. The CDR3, as DNA: TGTGCCAGCAGCCCCGGCAGAATCGGAGAGACCCAGTACTTC.